Shown below are 16 T cell receptor beta chains from a single sample sequenced in a study of human T cells and chemical hapten exposure. MiXCR was run by TCRdb on the RACE reads, yielding one entry per CDR3 protein. The sample has about 69,000 distinct CDR3 sequences; about 9.4% are singletons. The time point here: patch test 2, 6 weeks after DPC sensitization. Specified treatment: therapeutic diphenylcyclopropenone sensitization with weekly scalp DPC. The sequenced sample was whole blood, obtained in connection with sensitization to the hapten diphenylcyclopropenone (DPC). These receptors were taken from a woman aged 45-65 years with alopecia areata. Some clones in this sample may be carry-over from other donors' samples.

This clonotype was seen a handful of times. The chain recombines TRBV20-1 with TRBJ2-1, with TRBD2 matching 14 bases. The length of the CDR3 is 19 residues. The junction had 11 bases not matched to a gene; V was cut back by 4 bases and J by 0 bases. Germline V lookup: CDR1 DFQATT, CDR2 SNEGSKA (reference sequence). The CDR3 is CSAIGGGLAGVGSYNEQFF. For the CDR3, the DNA is TGCAGTGCTATAGGTGGGGGACTAGCGGGAGTTGGCTCCTACAATGAGCAGTTCTTC.

In its sample, this clonotype was seen many times. This rearrangement joins TRBV21-1 to TRBJ2-3; the table gives TRBD1 as D, unverified against the DNA. TRBV21-1 is noted as a pseudogene. The CDR3 has 12 amino acids. Here the CDR3 reads CAKGDGTDTQYF. CDR3 nucleotide sequence: TGTGCCAAAGGGGACGGCACAGATACGCAGTATTTT.

The CDR3 DNA follows: TGTGCCACCAGCAGGACCCGGGGTGCCGCTGCGTACGAGCAGTACTTC. Encoded protein: CATSRTRGAAAYEQYF. J is TRBJ2-7 and V is TRBV15, with a possible D match to TRBD2 (5 bases). The CDR3 runs to 16 residues. V lost 3 bases, J lost 4 bases, and 19 bases lay in between. Germline loops: CDR1 LNHNV, CDR2 YYDKDF (reference sequence).

The chain employs TRBV3-1 and TRBJ2-1; possible D gene TRBD1, 5 bases. The V end was cut by 1 base, the J end by 6 bases, with 10 bases between. CDR1 is LGHDT, CDR2 YNNKEL, per germline (reference sequence). The CDR3 has 14 amino acids. The CDR3 loop reads CASSQARVGNEQFF. CDR3 in DNA: TGTGCCAGCAGCCAAGCCAGGGTTGGCAATGAGCAGTTCTTC.

A few counts support this clonotype. The rearrangement joins TRBV7-9 to TRBJ2-3; TRBD2 might be the D (6 bases). Trimming left V 5 bases short and J 4 bases short, with 10 bases between. Germline V gene lookup returns CDR1 SEHNR and CDR2 FQNEAQ (reference sequence). This CDR3 is 13 amino acids long. The CDR3 protein is CASSPRRADTQYF. The DNA of the CDR3 is TGTGCCAGCAGCCCCCGGAGGGCAGATACGCAGTATTTT.

This clonotype was recorded at least ten times. The rearrangement joins TRBV29-1 to TRBJ2-1, with D uncertain. The germline gives CDR1 SQVTM, CDR2 ANQGSEA. The CDR3 length is 17 residues. V lost 3 bases and J 0 bases, leaving 18 bases between the germline ends. The CDR3 DNA sequence: TGCAGCGTTGACCTCGGTACGGGTTTTAGCTCCTACAATGAGCAGTTCTTC. As protein: CSVDLGTGFSSYNEQFF.

The chain carries TRBV15 and TRBJ2-1, with D perhaps matching TRBD2 (6 bases). Germline CDR1 LNHNV, CDR2 YYDKDF (reference sequence). The length of the CDR3 is 14 residues. Trimming shortened V by 3 bases and J by 5 bases, and 11 bases separated the two germline ends. This CDR3 reads CATSSLRGNNEQFF. The CDR3 bases are TGTGCCACCAGCAGTCTTCGGGGGAACAATGAGCAGTTCTTC. The variable domain in full, with the rest retrieved from reference TRBV15 and TRBJ2-1, is DAMVIQNPRYQVTQFGKPVTLSCSQTLNHNVMYWYQQKSSQAPKLLFHYYDKDFNNEADTPDNFQSRRPNTSFCFLDIRSPGLGDTAMYLCATSSLRGNNEQFFGPGTRLTVL.

This clonotype was seen ten or more times. This chain uses TRBV29-1 with TRBJ1-2, with a weak D call TRBD1 (6 bases). This CDR3 has 12 residues. V was pared by 0 bases and J by 8 bases, with 10 bases between. In germline, CDR1 is SQVTM, CDR2 ANQGSEA. Written as DNA, the CDR3 is TGCAGCGTTGAAGATCTTGACAGGGGCTACACCTTC. This translates into CSVEDLDRGYTF.

This clonotype was picked up many times. The CDR3 region is CASSVGHFTEAFF. The CDR3 bases are TGTGCCAGCAGCGTAGGGCATTTCACTGAAGCTTTCTTT. The chain is built from TRBV9 and TRBJ1-1; D gene unclear. The V end was cut by 0 bases, the J end by 4 bases, with 7 bases between. This CDR3 has 13 residues. The germline V gene has CDR1 SGDLS and CDR2 YYNGEE.

V is TRBV20-1 and J is TRBJ2-4, with D tentatively TRBD2 (6 bases). The CDR3 is 14 residues long. Trimming pared 6 bases from V and 6 bases from J, leaving 18 bases between. Germline V CDR1 and CDR2: DFQATT, SNEGSKA (reference sequence). Here the CDR3 DNA reads TGCAGTGCAAGGGAGTCGGGGGAAGTAAACATTCAGTACTTC. Its translation: CSARESGEVNIQYF.

The chain combines TRBV7-6 with TRBJ2-3, with 7 nucleotides matching TRBD2. This CDR3 is 15 amino acids long. V shed 1 base and J 4 bases; nucleotides not matched to a gene: 5. Germline CDR1 SGHVS, CDR2 FNYEAQ. CDR3 coding DNA: TGTGCCAGCAGCTTAGGGACTAGTCTCTCAGATACGCAGTATTTT. Translated, it gives CASSLGTSLSDTQYF.

This clonotype was picked up a small number of times. The chain has TRBV3-1 and TRBJ1-2; the D is unclear. Germline-derived CDR1 and CDR2 are LGHDT and YNNKEL (reference sequence). The CDR3 is 14 residues long. Trimming pared 2 bases from V and 2 bases from J, leaving 9 bases between. CDR3 in amino acids: CASSQYLRNYGYTF. CDR3 in DNA: TGTGCCAGCAGCCAATACCTTCGAAACTATGGCTACACCTTC.

By sample share, this clonotype is medium-sized. V and J are TRBV5-7 and TRBJ1-1; 7 bases line up with TRBD1. TRBV5-7 is noted as an ORF with a role that remains uncertain. This CDR3 has 15 amino acids. The trim removed 1 base at V and 1 base at J, leaving 4 bases unmatched. This chain's CDR3 is CASSLPGTANTEAFF. CDR3 coding DNA: TGTGCCAGCAGCTTGCCCGGGACAGCGAACACTGAAGCTTTCTTT.

The sample holds many counts of this clonotype. The gene calls are TRBV3-1 and TRBJ2-3; 12 bases fit TRBD2. CDR3 size: 17 residues. The trim removed 5 bases at V and 5 bases at J, leaving 11 bases unmatched. Germline CDR1 is LGHDT and CDR2 is YNNKEL (reference sequence). CDR3 in DNA: TGTGCCAGCAGCTACCGGACTAGCGGGACCAAACTAGATACGCAGTATTTT. Its translation is CASSYRTSGTKLDTQYF.

This clonotype came up a few times. This sequence joins TRBV29-1 and TRBJ2-3; D is unresolved. V shed 4 bases and J shed 4 bases, with 15 bases lying between them. Per the germline V gene, CDR1 is SQVTM and CDR2 is ANQGSEA. This CDR3 is 14 amino acids long. CDR3 in DNA: TGCAGCGTTGTTCCGGGTCCGAGACCAGATACGCAGTATTTT. This encodes CSVVPGPRPDTQYF.

Ten or more counts support this clonotype. The chain carries TRBV14 and TRBJ1-5; D remains ambiguous. Germline V CDR1 and CDR2: SGHDN, FVKESK. The CDR3 covers 13 residues. V lost 2 bases to trimming and J lost 2 bases, with 4 bases between them. CDR3 region: CASSQSGNQPQHF. The CDR3 DNA reads TGTGCCAGCAGCCAATCTGGCAATCAGCCCCAGCATTTT.